The 11 T cell receptor beta chains given below trace back to one sample, sequenced in a study of T cell repertoires in aging, cancer and after chemotherapy. Rearranged V-D-J TRB sequences were amplified with a mixed TRB-A/B primer pool. TCRdb analysed the multiplex PCR reads with MiXCR anew, one entry per CDR3 protein. The table includes several hundred distinct CDR3 sequences, roughly 29% detected once. The template was genomic DNA from peripheral blood, not RNA. Sample: blood. Receptors originate from a human donor with a solid tumor.

By proportion, this clonotype is large. The chain carries TRBV6-2 or TRBV6-3 and TRBJ2-2, with TRBD2 identical over 8 bases. The CDR3 is 14 amino acids. The V gene end was trimmed by 8 bases and the J gene end by 1 base; junction bases not matched to a gene: 3. Germline CDR1 MNHEY, CDR2 SVGEGT. DNA of the CDR3: TGTGCCAGCCGCACTAGCGGGAACACCGGGGAGCTGTTTTTT. Its translation: CASRTSGNTGELFF.

This rearrangement joins TRBV7-2 to TRBJ2-3; 8 bases are a match to TRBD1. The CDR3 runs 13 residues. CDR1 and CDR2 from the germline V gene are SGHTA and FQGNSA. V lost 6 bases, J lost 1 base, and 0 bases stayed unmatched. The CDR3 here is CASRGQGTDTQYF. The DNA for the CDR3 is TGTGCCAGCAGGGGACAGGGCACAGATACGCAGTATTTT.

This clonotype was recorded a few times. The CDR3 DNA reads TGTGCCAGCTCCCCGGTAGGGGCCTACGAGCAGTACTTC. Translation gives CASSPVGAYEQYF. The genes are TRBV18 and TRBJ2-7; TRBD1 is a possible D gene (5 bases). The CDR3 consists of 13 residues. V was pared by 6 bases and J by 2 bases, with 11 bases between. CDR1 KGHSH and CDR2 LQKENI come from the germline V gene.

The chain combines TRBV27 with TRBJ2-2, with 7 bases that match TRBD1. CDR3 length: 14 residues. J lost 4 bases, V lost 6 bases, and 5 bases had no gene match. Per germline, CDR1 MNHEY and CDR2 SMNVEV (reference sequence). CDR3 amino acids: CASRFDRVTGELFF. In DNA form, the CDR3 reads TGTGCCAGCAGGTTTGACAGGGTCACCGGGGAGCTGTTTTTT.

The CDR3, as DNA: TGTGCCAGTAGACCGGGGGCGGCTGAAGCTTTCTTT. It codes for CASRPGAAEAFF. The genes are TRBV19 and TRBJ1-1; weak D call: TRBD1 (6 bases). The CDR3 has 12 amino acids. V was shortened by 6 bases and J by 6 bases, with 11 bases between the two germline ends. The germline CDR1 and CDR2 sequences are LNHDA and SQIVND (reference sequence). Full variable domain (remainder filled in from reference TRBV19 and TRBJ1-1): DGGITQSPKYLFRKEGQNVTLSCEQNLNHDAMYWYRQDPGQGLRLIYYSQIVNDFQKGDIAEGYSVSREKKESFPLTVTSAQKNPTAFYLCASRPGAAEAFFGQGTRLTVV.

This clonotype is large in the sample. The chain links TRBV29-1 to TRBJ1-1; TRBD1 is a possible D gene (6 bases). The CDR3 is 13 amino acids. V gave up 4 bases and J gave up 4 bases, with 13 bases separating them. Germline CDR1 and CDR2: SQVTM and ANQGSEA. CDR3 sequence reads: CSVVGGRGTEAFF. The CDR3 DNA reads as TGCAGCGTTGTAGGGGGGAGGGGCACTGAAGCTTTCTTT.

In regard to this clonotype: At one boundary the junction diverges from the germline segment, which might be a read error. V usage is TRBV5-4 and J usage is TRBJ2-3; 7 nucleotides agree with TRBD2. CDR1 and CDR2 (germline): SGHNT, YYREEE (reference sequence). This CDR3 is 15 amino acids long. The CDR3 DNA reads TGTGCCAGCAGCTGGGGACTATCTAGCACATATACGCAGTATTTT. Protein: CASSWGLSSTYTQYF.

This clonotype rates as large (0.1 to 1%). The rearrangement uses TRBV11-2 and TRBJ2-2, with TRBD1 as a possible D gene (6 bases). This CDR3 region has 15 residues. CDR1 and CDR2 from the germline V gene are SGHAT and FQNNGV. Trimming removed 4 bases from V and 4 bases from J, with 13 bases in between. CDR3 bases: TGTGCCAGCAGCTCATACAGGGTGGGCACCGGGGAGCTGTTTTTT. Its translation: CASSSYRVGTGELFF.

This chain links TRBV27 with TRBJ2-2; D perhaps matches TRBD1 (5 bases). With 5 bases removed from V and 4 bases from J, the gap between germline ends came to 8 bases. Germline values: CDR1 MNHEY, CDR2 SMNVEV (reference sequence). The CDR3 is 13 residues long. The CDR3: CASSLRATGELFF. The CDR3 DNA follows: TGTGCCAGCAGTCTCAGGGCCACCGGGGAGCTGTTTTTT.

This clonotype was seen more than once but under ten times. The chain recombines TRBV6-1 with TRBJ2-5; TRBD1 or TRBD2 may be the D gene (8 bases each). The CDR3 is 16 amino acids. The V gene's germline CDR1 is MNHNS and CDR2 SASEGT. Trimming removed 5 bases at V and 2 bases at J, with 18 bases between. The CDR3 is CASSRGGTGEQETQYF. CDR3 in DNA: TGTGCCAGCAGTCGGGGGGGGACAGGCGAGCAAGAGACCCAGTACTTC.

To note about this clonotype: This could be a read error, since a much larger clone is one nucleotide away. The rearrangement joins TRBV6-5 to TRBJ1-4, with D unclear. The CDR3 covers 15 residues. CDR1 and CDR2 from the germline V gene are MNHEY and SVGAGI. Trimming pared 0 bases from V and 9 bases from J, leaving 14 bases between. The CDR3 reads CASSYSTKGRKKLFF. DNA for the CDR3: TGTGCCAGCAGTTACTCGACGAAGGGTCGTAAAAAACTGTTTTTT.